Below, 17 T cell receptor beta chains from the same sample are listed, as sequenced in a study of cytomegalovirus exposure and HLA in healthy donors. Sequencing was performed with immunoSEQ multiplex PCR; in TCRdb, only in-frame clones are kept and a portion is missing. Of 150,000 to 200,000 clones in the sample, just under 90% were seen once. What was sequenced was PBMCs. The receptors originated from a woman younger than 30 in good health and CMV-seropositive.

The chain links TRBV11-3 to TRBJ2-5; D is perhaps TRBD1 (6 bases). CDR1 is SGHNT, CDR2 YENEEA, per germline. The CDR3 has 14 residues. Between the trimmed V and J ends, which lost 1 base and 0 bases, there was a span of 6 bases. In DNA, the CDR3 is TGTGCCAGCAGCTTAGGACAGGACCAAGAGACCCAGTACTTC. Translation gives CASSLGQDQETQYF. Full variable domain (missing parts from reference TRBV11-3 and TRBJ2-5): EAGVVQSPRYKIIEKKQPVAFWCNPISGHNTLYWYLQNLGQGPELLIRYENEEAVDDSQLPKDRFSAERLKGVDSTLKIQPAELGDSAVYLCASSLGQDQETQYFGPGTRLLVL.

This clone showed up just once. V gene TRBV4-3 combines with J gene TRBJ2-1; 7 positions match TRBD2. The CDR3 is made up of 16 amino acids. Germline loops: CDR1 LGHNA, CDR2 YSLEER. V shed 0 bases and J 3 bases; nucleotides not matched to a gene: 5. CDR3 sequence: CASSQEILADYNEQFF. The CDR3 DNA sequence: TGCGCCAGCAGCCAAGAAATCCTAGCGGACTACAATGAGCAGTTCTTC.

V gene TRBV7-2 combines with J gene TRBJ2-5; D remains unclear. V gave up 5 bases and J gave up 5 bases, with 6 bases separating them. The CDR3 has 11 residues. The germline CDR1 and CDR2 sequences are SGHTA and FQGNSA. Here the CDR3 DNA reads TGTGCCAGCAGCCCCGGGGAGACCCAGTACTTC. Its translation: CASSPGETQYF.

Concerning this clone itself: Other nucleotide sequences in the sample specify the same CDR3. The chain uses TRBV30 and TRBJ1-1; the D is unclear. Germline CDR1 GTSNPN, CDR2 SVGIG (reference sequence). The CDR3 totals 13 residues. The V gene lost 0 bases and the J gene lost 1 base, with 6 bases spanning the gap. The CDR3 region is CAWSVSRNTEAFF. In DNA form, the CDR3 reads TGTGCCTGGAGTGTATCCCGGAACACTGAAGCTTTCTTT.

The chain is built from TRBV11-2 and TRBJ2-3; TRBD1 matches at 12 bases. The CDR3 runs to 16 residues. Per the germline V gene, CDR1 is SGHAT and CDR2 is FQNNGV. J lost 1 base, V lost 5 bases, and 4 bases had no gene match. The CDR3 here is CASSPGDRGRTDTQYF. The CDR3 DNA reads TGTGCCAGCAGCCCAGGGGACAGGGGGCGCACAGATACGCAGTATTTT.

The CDR3 protein is CAWAGARGAQPQHF. DNA of the CDR3: TGTGCCTGGGCGGGGGCGCGGGGTGCTCAGCCCCAGCATTTT. The rearrangement joins TRBV30 to TRBJ1-5; possible D gene TRBD1, 6 bases. Trimming took 5 bases from V and 6 from J, leaving 17 bases between them. The CDR3 sequence is 14 residues long. Germline CDR1 and CDR2: GTSNPN and SVGIG (reference sequence). The complete variable domain, with remaining parts taken from reference TRBV30 and TRBJ1-5, reads SQTIHQWPATLVQPVGSPLSLECTVEGTSNPNLYWYRQAAGRGLQLLFYSVGIGQISSEVPQNLSASRPQDRQFILSSKKLLLSDSGFYLCAWAGARGAQPQHFGDGTRLSIL.

The chain is built from TRBV6-5 and TRBJ1-1, with TRBD1 as a possible D gene (6 bases). The CDR3 has 13 residues. Deletions cut 6 bases from V and 1 base from J, with 9 bases between. CDR1 and CDR2 from the germline V gene are MNHEY and SVGAGI. CDR3 sequence (DNA): TGTGCCAGCAGCTTAGGGGGGAACACTGAAGCTTTCTTT. Residues: CASSLGGNTEAFF.

V gene TRBV30 combines with J gene TRBJ1-3, with D possibly being TRBD1 (5 bases). V lost 6 bases, J lost 3 bases, and 21 bases lay in between. From germline, CDR1 is GTSNPN and CDR2 SVGIG (reference sequence). This CDR3 spans 16 amino acids. The CDR3 DNA sequence: TGTGCCTGCCACCTCGCGGGGACCCTTTTTGGAAACACCATATATTTT. Amino acid sequence: CACHLAGTLFGNTIYF.

This clone was seen only a few times. This sequence joins TRBV6-1 and TRBJ2-3; a possible D gene is TRBD1 (5 bases). V lost 2 bases and J lost 0, with 6 bases in between. This CDR3 spans 14 amino acids. The germline V gene has CDR1 MNHNS and CDR2 SASEGT. The CDR3 nucleotides read TGTGCCAGCAGTGAATGGGGCAGCACAGATACGCAGTATTTT. Translation gives CASSEWGSTDTQYF.

The chain couples TRBV27 to TRBJ1-2; tentative D call: TRBD1 (5 bases). Germline CDR1 MNHEY, CDR2 SMNVEV (reference sequence). V was shortened by 4 bases and J by 2 bases, with 20 bases between the two germline ends. CDR3 size: 17 residues. CDR3 coding DNA: TGTGCCAGCAGTTATAACCTCCCCGACAGAGAAAACTATGGCTACACCTTC. Translation: CASSYNLPDRENYGYTF.

This rearrangement joins TRBV18 to TRBJ2-7, with 7 nucleotides matching TRBD1. V gave up 2 bases and J gave up 4 bases; unmatched junction bases: 8. CDR1 and CDR2 (germline): KGHSH, LQKENI. This CDR3 has 15 residues. In nucleotides, the CDR3 is TGTGCCAGCTCACCAAGGACAGGTTCTAGGTACGAGCAGTACTTC. Translation gives CASSPRTGSRYEQYF.

The CDR3 is CASSLQGTGELFF. The CDR3 nucleotides read TGTGCCAGCTCACTTCAGGGTACCGGGGAGCTGTTTTTT. The gene calls are TRBV18 and TRBJ2-2; TRBD1 might be the D (5 bases). The CDR3 is 13 amino acids. The germline V gene encodes CDR1 KGHSH and CDR2 LQKENI. Trimming pared 4 bases from V and 5 bases from J, leaving 8 bases between.

The chain carries TRBV27 and TRBJ1-5; D is ambiguous. The germline V gene encodes CDR1 MNHEY and CDR2 SMNVEV (reference sequence). V shed 0 bases and J shed 5 bases, with 8 bases lying between them. The CDR3 length is 14 residues. The chain's CDR3 is CASSLSGSYQPQHF. Written as DNA, the CDR3 is TGTGCCAGCAGTTTATCGGGGAGCTATCAGCCCCAGCATTTT.

The chain recombines TRBV6-5 with TRBJ1-1; TRBD1 might be the D (5 bases). The CDR3 covers 15 residues. Germline V gene lookup returns CDR1 MNHEY and CDR2 SVGAGI. V was cut by 6 bases and J by 0 bases, with 14 bases left in between. In nucleotides, the CDR3 is TGTGCCAGCAGCCCAGGGTCTAAGGTGAACACTGAAGCTTTCTTT. It specifies CASSPGSKVNTEAFF.

J is TRBJ1-5 and V is TRBV28, with D tentatively TRBD1 (5 bases). V was cut by 4 bases and J by 5 bases, with 12 bases left in between. Germline lookup yields CDR1 MDHEN and CDR2 SYDVKM. CDR3 length: 14 amino acids. CDR3 protein: CASSSAGLYQPQHF. CDR3 coding DNA: TGTGCCAGCAGTTCCGCAGGGTTGTATCAGCCCCAGCATTTT.

The chain links TRBV18 to TRBJ2-7; D unresolved. The CDR3 runs 15 residues. Trimming removed 2 bases at V and 0 bases at J, with 11 bases between. Germline assignment: CDR1 KGHSH and CDR2 LQKENI. The CDR3 here is CASSPKPRSSYEQYF. CDR3 bases: TGTGCCAGCTCACCAAAGCCTCGTAGCTCCTACGAGCAGTACTTC.

This chain uses TRBV5-6 with TRBJ1-3; unclear D gene. The CDR3 covers 15 residues. CDR1 and CDR2 from the germline V gene are SGHDT and YYEEEE. V lost 3 bases to trimming and J lost 4 bases, with 14 bases between them. The CDR3 region is CASSSGFRKGNTIYF. The CDR3 bases are TGTGCCAGCAGCTCTGGCTTCAGGAAAGGAAACACCATATATTTT.